These 10 T cell receptor beta chains were sequenced from one sample in a study of control samples from healthy donors and cancer patients. Data came from immunoSEQ multiplex PCR; TCRdb stores just in-frame clones and leaves some out. The table lists around 90,000 clones, 86% of them singletons. The sequencing input was blood. All receptors derive from a man younger than 45 in good health.

The rearrangement uses TRBV24-1 and TRBJ2-3; a weak D match, TRBD2 (5 bases). This CDR3 has 15 amino acids. V lost 9 bases to trimming and J lost 1 base, with 16 bases between them. The germline gives CDR1 KGHDR, CDR2 SFDVKD. The CDR3 reads CATGGIYGGTDTQYF. The CDR3 region has the DNA TGTGCCACCGGTGGGATCTACGGGGGCACAGATACGCAGTATTTT.

CDR3 loop: CASSQRLGTRTGELFF. As DNA, the CDR3 is TGTGCCAGCAGCCAACGGCTAGGGACGCGGACCGGGGAGCTGTTTTTT. This sequence joins TRBV3-1 (or the pseudogene TRBV3-2) and TRBJ2-2; D possibly matches TRBD1 or TRBD2 (5 bases each). This CDR3 has 16 residues. The germline gives CDR1 LGHDT, CDR2 YNNKEL (reference sequence). V lost 2 bases and J 5 bases, leaving 15 bases between the germline ends.

This chain links TRBV5-1 with TRBJ1-6; D is ambiguous. Germline CDR1 and CDR2: SGHRS and YFSETQ. Trimming removed 0 bases at V and 9 bases at J, with 13 bases between. The CDR3 totals 15 residues. CDR3 coding DNA: TGCGCCAGCAGCTTGGGGGAGGGAAAAACTTCACCCCTCCACTTT. Residues: CASSLGEGKTSPLHF.

The rearrangement joins TRBV15 to TRBJ1-2; the match to TRBD1 covers 10 bases. Germline V gives CDR1 LNHNV, CDR2 YYDKDF (reference sequence). V was pared by 5 bases and J by 4 bases, with 10 bases of the junction left unmatched. The CDR3 consists of 16 residues. The CDR3 DNA reads as TGTGCCACCAGCTACACAGGGGACAGGGGAGCCTATGGCTACACCTTC. It yields the protein CATSYTGDRGAYGYTF.

The rearrangement joins TRBV18 to TRBJ2-5; no firm D call. CDR1 KGHSH and CDR2 LQKENI come from the germline V gene. The CDR3 sequence is 13 residues long. V was clipped by 2 bases and J by 1 base, with 5 bases between them. The CDR3 coding sequence is TGTGCCAGCTCACCAGGAATCCAAGAGACCCAGTACTTC. It codes for CASSPGIQETQYF.

A note on this clone: The same CDR3 arises from other DNA sequences in this sample as well. V usage is TRBV27 and J usage is TRBJ1-1; no clear D. CDR1 MNHEY and CDR2 SMNVEV come from the germline V gene (reference sequence). V shed 2 bases and J shed 1 base, with 5 bases lying between them. CDR3 length: 13 amino acids. The CDR3 DNA is TGTGCCAGCAGTTTAAGCCGGAACACTGAAGCTTTCTTT. It translates to CASSLSRNTEAFF.

This clone was recorded only once. The chain is built from TRBV7-8 and TRBJ2-5; perhaps TRBD1 as D (7 bases). The CDR3 is 14 residues long. Trimming removed 5 bases at V and 5 bases at J, with 15 bases between. Germline loops: CDR1 SGHVS, CDR2 FQNEAQ. The CDR3 DNA reads TGTGCCAGCAGCCCCGGACAGGCGGGGGAGACCCAGTACTTC. Amino acid sequence: CASSPGQAGETQYF.

The chain has TRBV24-1 and TRBJ1-4, with TRBD1 matching 10 bases. This CDR3 is built from 15 residues. CDR1 and CDR2 (germline): KGHDR, SFDVKD. The junction had 4 bases not matched to a gene; V was cut back by 4 bases and J by 6 bases. DNA for the CDR3: TGTGCCACCAGTGACTCCGGGACAGGGGATGAAAAACTGTTTTTT. Residues: CATSDSGTGDEKLFF.

Concerning this clone itself: One end of the junction is discordant with germline, which a read error may explain. The rearrangement uses TRBV7-7 and TRBJ2-5; 10 bases align to TRBD1. This CDR3 is built from 15 residues. Germline V gene sequence: CDR1 SSHAT, CDR2 FNYEAQ (reference sequence). CDR3 bases: TGTGCTAGCAGCTTAGCCGGGGACAGGGGTGAGACCCAGTACTTC. Protein: CASSLAGDRGETQYF. The variable domain in full, completed from reference TRBV7-7 and TRBJ2-5, reads GAGVSQSPRYKVTKRGQDVTLRCDPISSHATLYWYQQALGQGPEFLTYFNYEAQPDKSGLPSDRFSAERPEGSISTLTIQRTEQRDSAMYRCASSLAGDRGETQYFGPGTRLLVL.

The chain links TRBV24-1 to TRBJ2-7; D possibly uses TRBD1 or TRBD2 (7 bases each). Per germline, CDR1 KGHDR and CDR2 SFDVKD. V lost 12 bases, J lost 4 bases, and 27 bases lay in between. The CDR3 has 16 amino acids. The CDR3 protein is CARATQGGGPWYEQYV. CDR3 sequence (DNA): TGTGCCCGTGCGACGCAGGGGGGGGGCCCCTGGTACGAGCAGTACGTC.